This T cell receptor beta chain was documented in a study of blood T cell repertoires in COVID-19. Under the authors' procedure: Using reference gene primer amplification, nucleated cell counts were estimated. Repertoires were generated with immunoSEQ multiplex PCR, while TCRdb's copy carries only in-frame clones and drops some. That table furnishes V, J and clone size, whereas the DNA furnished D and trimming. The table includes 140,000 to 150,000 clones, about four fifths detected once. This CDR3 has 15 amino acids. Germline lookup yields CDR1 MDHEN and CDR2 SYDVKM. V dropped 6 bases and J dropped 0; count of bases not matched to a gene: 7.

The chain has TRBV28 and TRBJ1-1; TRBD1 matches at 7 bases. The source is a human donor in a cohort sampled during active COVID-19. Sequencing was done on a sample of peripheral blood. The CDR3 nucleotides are TGTGCCAGCAGCTCAAGGACAGGTTTGAACACTGAAGCTTTCTTT. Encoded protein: CASSSRTGLNTEAFF.